What follows are 13 T cell receptor beta chains derived from one specimen sequenced in a study of cytomegalovirus exposure and HLA in healthy donors. Here immunoSEQ multiplex PCR was the method, and the copy in TCRdb shows in-frame clones only, minus some. Of under 150,000 clones listed, 70% to 90% are singletons. Source material: PBMCs. The receptor source for this set is a man younger than 30 in good health and CMV-seropositive.

This chain connects TRBV6-6 to TRBJ1-1; TRBD1 is a possible D gene (5 bases). V gave up 7 bases and J gave up 0 bases, with 15 bases separating them. The CDR3 extends over 15 amino acids. Germline loops: CDR1 MNHNY, CDR2 SVGAGI (reference sequence). CDR3 in amino acids: CASTSPEGLNTEAFF. The DNA for the CDR3 is TGTGCCAGCACCTCACCGGAGGGGCTGAACACTGAAGCTTTCTTT.

The rearrangement joins TRBV27 to TRBJ2-7, with a weak D call TRBD1 (5 bases). The V and J ends lost 5 bases and 3 bases respectively, with 17 bases between them. Germline CDR1 is MNHEY and CDR2 is SMNVEV (reference sequence). The CDR3 contains 15 residues. The CDR3 DNA is TGTGCCAGCAGTACGCCGGTCTCAGGGAACTACGAGCAGTACTTC. Its translation is CASSTPVSGNYEQYF.

The gene calls are TRBV7-8 and TRBJ2-1, with TRBD2 matching over 9 bases. Germline V gene lookup returns CDR1 SGHVS and CDR2 FQNEAQ. V was clipped by 1 base and J by 5 bases; unmatched bases: 18. The length of the CDR3 is 20 residues. The DNA of the CDR3 is TGTGCCAGCAGCTTAGGGCTTAGCGGGGGAGGACTGCTGAGGGACAATGAGCAGTTCTTC. It translates to CASSLGLSGGGLLRDNEQFF.

The chain is built from TRBV27 and TRBJ1-5; D not certain. Germline V CDR1 and CDR2: MNHEY, SMNVEV (reference sequence). CDR3 length: 13 residues. V lost 3 bases, J lost 7 bases, and 10 bases lay in between. CDR3 sequence (DNA): TGTGCCAGCAGTTTCCTCGGAGGACAGCCCCAGCATTTT. Translation gives CASSFLGGQPQHF.

This rearrangement joins TRBV6-1 to TRBJ2-7; 7 bases line up with TRBD2. Per the germline V gene, CDR1 is MNHNS and CDR2 is SASEGT. The ends lost 3 bases at V and 3 bases at J; junction bases unmatched: 8. This CDR3 has 15 residues. The CDR3 region is CASSESASGSYEQYF. CDR3 nucleotides: TGTGCCAGCAGTGAGTCGGCTAGCGGCAGCTACGAGCAGTACTTC.

The rearrangement uses TRBV7-9 and TRBJ2-7; D perhaps matches TRBD2 (6 bases). This CDR3 contains 12 residues. The V and J ends lost 4 bases and 5 bases respectively, with 9 bases between them. CDR1 is SEHNR and CDR2 is FQNEAQ in the germline V gene (reference sequence). This CDR3 reads CASSSQRDEQYF. Written as DNA, the CDR3 is TGTGCCAGCAGCTCCCAGCGGGACGAGCAGTACTTC. The complete variable domain, with remaining parts taken from reference TRBV7-9 and TRBJ2-7, reads DTGVSQNPRHKITKRGQNVTFRCDPISEHNRLYWYRQTLGQGPEFLTYFQNEAQLEKSRLLSDRFSAERPKGSFSTLEIQRTEQGDSAMYLCASSSQRDEQYFGPGTRLTVT.

The V gene is TRBV6-1, the J gene TRBJ2-1, with D perhaps TRBD2 (6 bases). CDR3 size: 13 residues. The germline gives CDR1 MNHNS, CDR2 SASEGT. Deletions cut 8 bases from V and 14 bases from J, with 22 bases between. The CDR3 protein is CASSSDRRSSEFF. The CDR3 nucleotides read TGTGCCAGCTCTAGCGACAGACGGTCTTCGGAGTTCTTC.

The chain links TRBV19 to TRBJ2-3; 10 nucleotides line up with TRBD2. V gave up 1 base and J gave up 0 bases; unmatched junction bases: 7. From germline, CDR1 is LNHDA and CDR2 SQIVND (reference sequence). This CDR3 contains 18 residues. CDR3 coding DNA: TGTGCCAGTAGTATAGTACTAGCGGGATGGGCTAGCACAGATACGCAGTATTTT. Protein product: CASSIVLAGWASTDTQYF.

The J gene is TRBJ1-5, the V gene TRBV19, with TRBD1 identical over 9 bases. Germline V gives CDR1 LNHDA, CDR2 SQIVND (reference sequence). The CDR3 sequence is 17 residues long. V lost 1 base and J lost 0; bases outside the gene matches: 4. As DNA, the CDR3 is TGTGCCAGTAGTATAGGAGGGACAGGGTATAGCAATCAGCCCCAGCATTTT. It specifies CASSIGGTGYSNQPQHF.

This clone came up once. V usage is TRBV2 and J usage is TRBJ2-7; 8 bases align to TRBD1. Per the germline V gene, CDR1 is SNHLY and CDR2 is FYNNEI. After removal of 6 bases from V and 7 bases from J, the junction contained 8 bases not matched to a gene. The CDR3 length is 13 residues. CDR3 loop: CASSRDRSSEQYF. The CDR3 DNA reads TGTGCCAGCAGCCGGGACAGGAGTAGTGAGCAGTACTTC.

This chain connects TRBV2 to TRBJ1-1; 7 bases match TRBD1. CDR3 length equals 15 residues. The V segment lost 5 bases and the J segment 1 base; nucleotides outside the gene matches: 7. Looked up from germline, CDR1 is SNHLY and CDR2 is FYNNEI. The CDR3 region is CASSPRQGPNTEAFF. The CDR3 nucleotides read TGTGCCAGCAGTCCCAGACAGGGTCCGAACACTGAAGCTTTCTTT. The whole variable domain, remainder taken from reference TRBV2 and TRBJ1-1, is EPEVTQTPSHQVTQMGQEVILRCVPISNHLYFYWYRQILGQKVEFLVSFYNNEISEKSEIFDDQFSVERPDGSNFTLKIRSTKLEDSAMYFCASSPRQGPNTEAFFGQGTRLTVV.

The rearrangement links TRBV19 to TRBJ2-7, with 7 bases matching TRBD1. The CDR3 totals 14 residues. V gave up 9 bases and J gave up 5 bases; unmatched junction bases: 13. Germline CDR1 and CDR2: LNHDA and SQIVND (reference sequence). In nucleotides, the CDR3 is TGTGCCAGCGGAACCGGGACAGACGTGCACGAGCAGTACTTC. Protein: CASGTGTDVHEQYF.

This clone was observed a single time. The gene calls are TRBV11-2 and TRBJ1-4; D gene unclear. V was pared by 3 bases and J by 0 bases, with 8 bases between. The CDR3 has 15 amino acids. The germline V gene has CDR1 SGHAT and CDR2 FQNNGV. The CDR3 here is CASSFSSATNEKLFF. The CDR3 DNA follows: TGTGCCAGCAGCTTTAGCTCTGCAACTAATGAAAAACTGTTTTTT.